This TCR beta chain was sequenced in a study of early T cells in non-severe SARS-CoV-2 infection. Turning to the study itself: Bulk RNA from unsorted whole blood was sequenced; chains were unpaired.

In this sample, this clonotype turned up a few times. The antigen is unknown. Overall study findings and caveats: VDJdb matching, biased toward anti-spike CD8 responses, missed private and CD4 specificities.

TCRdb ran MiXCR on the 5' RACE reads and lists one entry per CDR3 protein. Of 63,000 or so distinct CDR3 sequences in the sample, approximately 12% are singletons; the top ten hold roughly 7%. Sequenced sample: whole blood. This clonotype originated in an adult who was a healthcare worker with PCR-confirmed SARS-CoV-2 infection or an uninfected control (not recorded which).

The CDR3 DNA sequence: TGCGCCAGCAGCCTGGGGACAGGGATAAAGACCCAGTACTTC. This encodes CASSLGTGIKTQYF. This sequence joins TRBV5-1 and TRBJ2-5; 9 nucleotides match TRBD1. This CDR3 comprises 14 residues. The germline V gene has CDR1 SGHRS and CDR2 YFSETQ. The V and J ends lost 4 bases and 6 bases, in that order; junction bases with no gene match: 7. Full variable domain (outside the CDR3, taken from reference TRBV5-1 and TRBJ2-5): KAGVTQTPRYLIKTRGQQVTLSCSPISGHRSVSWYQQTPGQGLQFLFEYFSETQRNKGNFPGRFSGRQFSNSRSEMNVSTLELGDSALYLCASSLGTGIKTQYFGPGTRLLVL.